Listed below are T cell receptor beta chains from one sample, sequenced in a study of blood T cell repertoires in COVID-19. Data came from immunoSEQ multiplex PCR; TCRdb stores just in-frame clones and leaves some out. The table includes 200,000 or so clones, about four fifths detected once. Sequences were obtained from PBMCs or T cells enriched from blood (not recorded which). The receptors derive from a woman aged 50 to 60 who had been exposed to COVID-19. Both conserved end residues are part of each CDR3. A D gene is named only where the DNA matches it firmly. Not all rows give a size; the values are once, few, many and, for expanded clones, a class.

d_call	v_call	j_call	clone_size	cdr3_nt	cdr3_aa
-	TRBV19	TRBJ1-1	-	TGTGCCAGTAGTATGGGGGCCACAACTGAAGCTTTCTTT	CASSMGATTEAFF
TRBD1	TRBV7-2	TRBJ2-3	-	TGTGCCAGCAGCTTCGTAGCTTTGACAGGGATCATCACAGATACGCAGTATTTT	CASSFVALTGIITDTQYF
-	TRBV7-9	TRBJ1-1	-	TGTGCCAGCAGCTTATGGGGGGACACTGAAGCTTTCTTT	CASSLWGDTEAFF
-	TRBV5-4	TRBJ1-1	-	TGTGCCAGCAGCTTGGACCCCAGGGACACTGAAGCTTTCTTT	CASSLDPRDTEAFF
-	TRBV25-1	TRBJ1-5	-	TGTGCCAGCAGTGTAGGGGGTAATCAGCCCCAGCATTTT	CASSVGGNQPQHF
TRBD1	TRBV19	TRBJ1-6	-	TGTGCCAGTAGTATAAGCCCGGACAGGGGCCTATTTAATTCACCCCTCCACTTT	CASSISPDRGLFNSPLHF
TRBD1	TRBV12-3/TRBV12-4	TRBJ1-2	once	TGTGCCAGCAGCCCTGGACAGGGGGAAGGCTACACCTTC	CASSPGQGEGYTF
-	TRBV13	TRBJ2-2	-	TGTGCCAGCACCAGGGGGGCAGGGAACACCGGGGAGCTGTTTTTT	CASTRGAGNTGELFF
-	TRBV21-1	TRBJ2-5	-	TGTGCCAGCAGCAAACGGGGAGGGGAGGCCCAAGAGACCCAGTACTTC	CASSKRGGEAQETQYF
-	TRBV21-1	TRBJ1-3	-	TGTGCCAGCAGCAAAGGTCTGAATGAGAGCTCTGGAAACACCATATATTTT	CASSKGLNESSGNTIYF
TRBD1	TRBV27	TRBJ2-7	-	TGTGCCAGCAGACGAGGGCCGGGACAGGGCGCCTACGAGCAGTACTTC	CASRRGPGQGAYEQYF
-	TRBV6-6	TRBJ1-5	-	TGTGCCAGCAGAGTTGGCGGTGGCAATCAGCCCCAGCATTTT	CASRVGGGNQPQHF
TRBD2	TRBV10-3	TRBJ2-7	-	TGTGCCATCAGACCCCCGGGGGGGCGGAATGAGCAGTACTTC	CAIRPPGGRNEQYF
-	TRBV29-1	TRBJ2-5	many	TGCAGCGTTGTGTTCTCCAGGGGGGCGCGACAAGAGACCCAGTACTTC	CSVVFSRGARQETQYF
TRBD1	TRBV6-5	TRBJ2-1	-	TGTGCCAGCAGTCTGACAGGGGCAGGGGGCAATGAGCAGTTCTTC	CASSLTGAGGNEQFF
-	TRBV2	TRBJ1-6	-	TGTGCCAGCAGTGAAGCAGTCGGTAATTCACCCCTCCACTTT	CASSEAVGNSPLHF
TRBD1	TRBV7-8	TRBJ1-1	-	TGTGCCAGCAGCCGACAGCTTAGGGGACAGGGGACCTTCGGGAACACTGAAGCTTTCTTT	CASSRQLRGQGTFGNTEAFF
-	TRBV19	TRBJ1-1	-	TGTGCCAGTAGCTTTAGCGGACGATTGAACACTGAAGCTTTCTTT	CASSFSGRLNTEAFF
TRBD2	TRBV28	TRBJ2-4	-	TGTGCCAGCAGTCCCTACACGGGAGGGAAAAACATTCAGTACTTC	CASSPYTGGKNIQYF
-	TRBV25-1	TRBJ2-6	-	TGTGCCAGTCAGGGGGCGGGGGACCCCTCTGGGGCCAACGTCCTGACTTTC	CASQGAGDPSGANVLTF